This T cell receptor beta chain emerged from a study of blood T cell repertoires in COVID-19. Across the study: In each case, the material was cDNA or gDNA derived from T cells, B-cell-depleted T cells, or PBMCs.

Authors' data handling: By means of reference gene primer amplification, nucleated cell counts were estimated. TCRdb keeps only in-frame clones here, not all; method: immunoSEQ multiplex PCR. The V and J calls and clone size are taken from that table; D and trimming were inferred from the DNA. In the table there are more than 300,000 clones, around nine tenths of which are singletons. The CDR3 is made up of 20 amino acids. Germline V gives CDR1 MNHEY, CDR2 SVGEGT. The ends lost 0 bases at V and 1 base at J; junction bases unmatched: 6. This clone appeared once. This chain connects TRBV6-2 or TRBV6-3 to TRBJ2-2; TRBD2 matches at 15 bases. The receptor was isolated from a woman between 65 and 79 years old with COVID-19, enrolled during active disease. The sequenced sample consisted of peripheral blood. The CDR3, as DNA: TGTGCCAGCAGTTACTCCTTTGGGACTAGCGGGGGGAAGAACACCGGGGAGCTGTTTTTT. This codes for CASSYSFGTSGGKNTGELFF.